These 17 T cell receptor beta chains were all obtained from the same sample, sequenced in a study of immune evolution from preneoplasia to lung adenocarcinoma. Clones were read by immunoSEQ multiplex PCR, and TCRdb kept only the in-frame ones, dropping some. Among about 2,000 clones listed, 80% were seen once. Sequencing was carried out using FFPE normal lung tissue adjacent to the tumor. All receptors derive from a person aged 55 to 75 with lung adenocarcinoma.

The chain recombines TRBV5-1 with TRBJ2-3; no clear D. The CDR3 sequence is 14 residues long. The ends were cut back, 2 bases at V and 5 bases at J, with 12 bases in the middle. In germline, CDR1 is SGHRS, CDR2 YFSETQ. CDR3 residues: CASSFERPEDTQYF. In DNA form, the CDR3 reads TGCGCCAGCAGCTTCGAAAGACCGGAAGATACGCAGTATTTT.

The gene calls are TRBV6-5 and TRBJ1-1; 7 bases agree with TRBD1. The CDR3 extends over 12 amino acids. J gave up 6 bases and V 8 bases, and 6 bases lay outside the gene matches. Germline CDR1 is MNHEY and CDR2 is SVGAGI. The CDR3 sequence: CASQQGRAEAFF. The CDR3 bases are TGTGCCAGCCAACAGGGGAGGGCTGAAGCTTTCTTT.

This chain joins TRBV28 and TRBJ1-5; D is possibly TRBD1 (5 bases). CDR1 is MDHEN and CDR2 is SYDVKM in the germline V gene. CDR3 length equals 15 residues. Trimming left V 6 bases short and J 9 bases short, with 21 bases between. The CDR3 coding sequence is TGTGCCAGCAGGGGCGGGCCGACGGGGACGATGCCCCAGCATTTT. This encodes CASRGGPTGTMPQHF.

The chain recombines TRBV28 with TRBJ2-2; D gene unclear. The V end lost 6 bases, the J end lost 6 bases, and 8 bases lay between the germline ends. Germline CDR1 MDHEN, CDR2 SYDVKM. This CDR3 has 12 residues. CDR3 amino acids: CASRVLAGELFF. CDR3 DNA sequence: TGTGCCAGCAGGGTACTTGCCGGGGAGCTGTTTTTT.

The rearrangement uses TRBV5-1 and TRBJ2-1, with 12 bases matching TRBD1. The germline gives CDR1 SGHRS, CDR2 YFSETQ. The CDR3 has 15 amino acids. Germline trimming cut 0 bases from V and 7 bases from J; bases unmatched to any gene: 2. CDR3 amino acids: CASSLGGQGANEQFF. DNA of the CDR3: TGCGCCAGCAGCTTGGGGGGACAGGGGGCAAATGAGCAGTTCTTC. Combining the CDR3 with reference TRBV5-1 and TRBJ2-1 gives the whole variable domain KAGVTQTPRYLIKTRGQQVTLSCSPISGHRSVSWYQQTPGQGLQFLFEYFSETQRNKGNFPGRFSGRQFSNSRSEMNVSTLELGDSALYLCASSLGGQGANEQFFGPGTRLTVL.

This sequence joins TRBV6-1 and TRBJ2-3; TRBD2 agrees at 11 bases. CDR3 length equals 13 residues. The germline V gene encodes CDR1 MNHNS and CDR2 SASEGT. The junction had 1 base not matched to a gene; V was cut back by 8 bases and J by 3 bases. The CDR3 region is CASSSGRTDTQYF. The CDR3 nucleotides read TGTGCCAGCTCTAGCGGGAGGACAGATACGCAGTATTTT.

This chain uses TRBV6-6 with TRBJ1-3; unclear D gene. The CDR3 totals 15 residues. Trimming shortened V by 3 bases and J by 2 bases, and 11 bases separated the two germline ends. The germline CDR1 and CDR2 sequences are MNHNY and SVGAGI (reference sequence). The CDR3 is CASSYTAQPGNTIYF. The CDR3 nucleotides are TGTGCCAGCAGTTATACGGCTCAGCCTGGAAACACCATATATTTT.

The chain couples TRBV6-5 to TRBJ2-7, with a weak D call TRBD1 (6 bases). This CDR3 region has 13 residues. Per the germline V gene, CDR1 is MNHEY and CDR2 is SVGAGI. V lost 0 bases to trimming and J lost 4 bases, with 7 bases between them. The CDR3 nucleotides are TGTGCCAGCAGTTACTCTCAGGGGTACGAGCAGTACTTC. Amino acids: CASSYSQGYEQYF.

The chain carries TRBV19 and TRBJ1-5, with 8 nucleotides matching TRBD1. There are 16 residues in the CDR3. The germline V gene has CDR1 LNHDA and CDR2 SQIVND (reference sequence). J gave up 0 bases and V 5 bases, and 6 bases lay outside the gene matches. The CDR3 DNA is TGTGCCAGTAGTTCCACAGGGGGTCCTAGCAATCAGCCCCAGCATTTT. It codes for CASSSTGGPSNQPQHF.

The chain has TRBV7-9 and TRBJ2-2, with 11 bases identical to TRBD1. Germline-derived CDR1 and CDR2 are SEHNR and FQNEAQ (reference sequence). This CDR3 comprises 16 residues. J lost 4 bases, V lost 3 bases, and 4 bases had no gene match. CDR3 nucleotide sequence: TGTGCCAGCAGCTTCCGGGACAGGGGGATCACCGGGGAGCTGTTTTTT. Encoded protein: CASSFRDRGITGELFF.

This clone was counted a few times. The rearrangement links TRBV28 to TRBJ2-7, with TRBD1 matching over 10 bases. The V gene's germline CDR1 is MDHEN and CDR2 SYDVKM. The CDR3 contains 15 residues. J lost 2 bases, V lost 6 bases, and 7 bases had no gene match. The CDR3 protein is CASSPGQGGTYEQYF. DNA of the CDR3: TGTGCCAGCAGCCCAGGACAGGGGGGGACCTACGAGCAGTACTTC.

This clone is labeled as large. This rearrangement joins TRBV5-6 to TRBJ1-2; D ambiguous. This CDR3 is 15 amino acids long. Germline values: CDR1 SGHDT, CDR2 YYEEEE. V lost 3 bases to trimming and J lost 1 base, with 13 bases between them. CDR3 DNA sequence: TGTGCCAGCAGCTCATTCAATTCAGTTAACTATGGCTACACCTTC. As protein: CASSSFNSVNYGYTF.

With respect to this clone: The junction differs from germline at one of its ends, possibly a read error. This sequence joins TRBV13 and TRBJ2-7; perhaps TRBD2 as D (6 bases). This CDR3 spans 14 amino acids. CDR1 and CDR2 from the germline V gene are PRHDT and FYEKMQ (reference sequence). The CDR3 protein is CASTVSGVSHEQYF. CDR3 bases: TGTGCCAGCACGGTATCGGGAGTCTCCCACGAGCAGTACTTC.

This clone was counted a few times. The V gene is TRBV7-9, the J gene TRBJ2-7; 7 bases map to TRBD1. Germline V gene lookup returns CDR1 SEHNR and CDR2 FQNEAQ (reference sequence). The J segment lost 6 bases and the V segment lost 0 bases, leaving 5 bases of the junction unmatched. The CDR3 totals 14 residues. The chain's CDR3 is CASSLATGRAEQYF. In DNA, the CDR3 is TGTGCCAGCAGCTTAGCGACAGGGAGAGCCGAGCAGTACTTC.

The V call is TRBV9, the J call TRBJ2-2, with 7 bases that match TRBD1. V gave up 2 bases and J gave up 2 bases; unmatched junction bases: 6. Germline assignment: CDR1 SGDLS and CDR2 YYNGEE. This CDR3 is 16 amino acids long. In nucleotides, the CDR3 is TGTGCCAGCAGCGTTCTCCAGGGGGTTAACACCGGGGAGCTGTTTTTT. Its translation is CASSVLQGVNTGELFF.

The chain links TRBV19 to TRBJ1-5; no clear D gene. The CDR3 length is 13 residues. Germline CDR1 reads LNHDA; CDR2 reads SQIVND (reference sequence). The V gene lost 7 bases and the J gene lost 1 base, with 8 bases spanning the gap. The CDR3 sequence is CASTRESNQPQHF. CDR3 nucleotide sequence: TGTGCCAGTACAAGGGAAAGCAATCAGCCCCAGCATTTT.

V usage is TRBV19 and J usage is TRBJ2-1; D might be TRBD2 (6 bases). CDR3 size: 14 residues. The germline V gene has CDR1 LNHDA and CDR2 SQIVND (reference sequence). V was shortened by 9 bases and J by 3 bases, with 15 bases between the two germline ends. CDR3 DNA sequence: TGTGCCAGCCATCCGGGACTCAACTACAATGAGCAGTTCTTC. Translating gives CASHPGLNYNEQFF.